The source of this TCR beta chain is a study of OX40 agonist ivuxolimab in advanced cancers. General study points: Partial responders receiving 0.1-3.0 mg/kg showed among the lowest clonal expansion. Relative to CD4+ cells, CD8+ T cells on average had more expanded clones.

Comments on this clone: The antigen is undetermined.

Germline-derived CDR1 and CDR2 are SGHRS and YFSETQ. The CDR3 loop spans 15 amino acids. V was shortened by 4 bases and J by 2 bases, with 13 bases between the two germline ends. Sequencing used immunoSEQ multiplex PCR; TCRdb keeps in-frame clones, though not all of them. Among around 59,000 clones, roughly nine tenths were seen once, and the ten largest hold over 9%. The chain recombines TRBV5-1 with TRBJ2-1; D may be TRBD1 (6 bases). Sequenced material: CD4+ or CD8+ T cells sorted from blood, taken in a trial of the OX40 agonist ivuxolimab. The clonotype comes from an adult with an advanced solid tumor such as melanoma, head and neck, liver or kidney cancer. In nucleotides, the CDR3 is TGCGCCAGCAGCCCCCCGGACAGACCCTACAATGAGCAGTTCTTC. Translated: CASSPPDRPYNEQFF.